The 13 T cell receptor beta chains below all came from one sample that was sequenced in a study of T cell responses to AZD1222 COVID-19 vaccine. The assay was immunoSEQ multiplex PCR, and TCRdb's table has in-frame clones only and misses some. Altogether about 150,000 clones are present, roughly 94% being singletons, with the ten largest covering around 1.3%. This sample comprised peripheral blood, obtained on day 0 of AZD1222 vaccination. These receptors all come from an adult in good health.

The chain has TRBV15 and TRBJ2-5; no reliable D call. Germline V gene lookup returns CDR1 LNHNV and CDR2 YYDKDF (reference sequence). This CDR3 region has 18 residues. The germline V and J ends were trimmed by 0 bases and 0 bases, with 17 bases remaining between them. The DNA for the CDR3 is TGTGCCACCAGCAGAGATGTTCGTGGCGTACATCACCAAGAGACCCAGTACTTC. Residues: CATSRDVRGVHHQETQYF.

J is TRBJ2-1 and V is TRBV6-5; D may be TRBD2 (6 bases). The CDR3 length is 14 residues. Per the germline V gene, CDR1 is MNHEY and CDR2 is SVGAGI. The V gene lost 2 bases and the J gene lost 9 bases, with 14 bases spanning the gap. CDR3 in amino acids: CASSYRRGFGEQFF. In DNA, the CDR3 is TGTGCCAGCAGTTACCGGAGGGGATTTGGTGAGCAGTTCTTC.

The V gene is TRBV4-1, the J gene TRBJ1-1; 10 nucleotides align to TRBD1. This CDR3 is 14 amino acids long. Trimming at V came to 4 bases and at J to 3 bases, leaving 2 bases not matched to a gene. Germline-derived CDR1 and CDR2 are MGHRA and YSYEKL. The CDR3 here is CASSLGTGDTEAFF. The CDR3 DNA is TGCGCCAGCAGCCTAGGGACAGGGGACACTGAAGCTTTCTTT.

This chain uses TRBV24-1 with TRBJ2-2; D tentatively reads TRBD1 or TRBD2 (5 bases each). The CDR3 has 17 residues. V was shortened by 0 bases and J by 5 bases, with 15 bases between the two germline ends. Germline CDR1 and CDR2: KGHDR and SFDVKD. CDR3 amino acids: CATSDLGRNRKTGELFF. The CDR3 coding sequence is TGTGCCACCAGTGATTTGGGGAGAAACAGGAAAACCGGGGAGCTGTTTTTT.

Points on this clone: One end of the junction does not line up with germline, which may come from a read error. In DNA, the CDR3 is TGTGCCAGCAGCTTAGCTGGCGGGGGGGCCATAAACATTCAGTACTTC. Translation gives CASSLAGGGAINIQYF. The chain combines TRBV7-2 with TRBJ2-4, with TRBD2 matching over 9 bases. The CDR3 is made up of 16 amino acids. Germline CDR1 SGHTA, CDR2 FQGNSA.

The rearrangement uses TRBV21-1 and TRBJ2-1. TRBV21-1 is assigned pseudogene status. This CDR3 is 14 amino acids long. For the CDR3, the DNA is TGTGCCAGCAGCAAAGAATGGCGACACAATGAGCAGTTCTTC. It encodes CASSKEWRHNEQFF.

The chain has TRBV11-1 and TRBJ2-1, with TRBD2 matching 9 bases. The CDR3 is 14 residues long. Germline values: CDR1 SGHAT, CDR2 FQDESV (reference sequence). The junction had 8 bases not matched to a gene; V was cut back by 5 bases and J by 9 bases. The CDR3 DNA reads TGTGCCAGCAGCCCAGGGAGGCGGGAGGGTGAGCAGTTCTTC. Its translation: CASSPGRREGEQFF.

This clone was picked up a small number of times. V gene TRBV2 combines with J gene TRBJ2-2, with no clear D. CDR3 length equals 13 residues. The V and J ends lost 5 bases and 5 bases respectively, with 9 bases between them. Germline V CDR1 and CDR2: SNHLY, FYNNEI. CDR3 region: CASSPPHTGELFF. In DNA, the CDR3 is TGTGCCAGCAGTCCCCCGCATACCGGGGAGCTGTTTTTT.

The chain couples TRBV4-1 to TRBJ1-1; possible D gene TRBD1, 5 bases. Trimming removed 4 bases from V and 3 bases from J, with 15 bases in between. The length of the CDR3 is 15 residues. The germline CDR1 and CDR2 sequences are MGHRA and YSYEKL. The CDR3 loop is CASSPTWGDYTEAFF. CDR3 DNA sequence: TGCGCCAGCAGCCCAACCTGGGGGGATTACACTGAAGCTTTCTTT.

This rearrangement joins TRBV19 to TRBJ2-4, with D possibly being TRBD1 (5 bases). The CDR3 is 15 amino acids. With 3 bases removed from V and 5 bases from J, the gap between germline ends came to 14 bases. Germline-derived CDR1 and CDR2 are LNHDA and SQIVND (reference sequence). DNA for the CDR3: TGTGCCAGTAGTATTACCGGGCAGGGCCAAAACATTCAGTACTTC. Its translation is CASSITGQGQNIQYF.

V and J are TRBV5-1 and TRBJ2-7, with 7 bases aligning to TRBD1. This CDR3 comprises 13 residues. With V trimmed by 3 bases and J by 0 bases, 0 bases remained unmatched. Germline-derived CDR1 and CDR2 are SGHRS and YFSETQ. CDR3 protein: CASSWDSSYEQYV. The CDR3 DNA reads as TGCGCCAGCAGCTGGGACAGCTCCTACGAGCAGTACGTC.

The chain couples TRBV18 to TRBJ2-5, with 7 bases aligning to TRBD2. CDR3 size: 14 residues. V was pared by 3 bases and J by 4 bases, with 5 bases of the junction left unmatched. In germline, CDR1 is KGHSH, CDR2 LQKENI. CDR3 bases: TGTGCCAGCTCACCCGGACTAGTGAGAGAGACCCAGTACTTC. This gives the protein CASSPGLVRETQYF.

The chain has TRBV5-1 and TRBJ1-4; no definite D call. The germline V and J ends were trimmed by 3 bases and 8 bases, with 14 bases remaining between them. The germline V gene encodes CDR1 SGHRS and CDR2 YFSETQ. The CDR3 sequence is 14 residues long. The CDR3 nucleotides read TGCGCCAGCAGCTCGGGTTTGGAGGGAGAAAAACTGTTTTTT. It specifies CASSSGLEGEKLFF.